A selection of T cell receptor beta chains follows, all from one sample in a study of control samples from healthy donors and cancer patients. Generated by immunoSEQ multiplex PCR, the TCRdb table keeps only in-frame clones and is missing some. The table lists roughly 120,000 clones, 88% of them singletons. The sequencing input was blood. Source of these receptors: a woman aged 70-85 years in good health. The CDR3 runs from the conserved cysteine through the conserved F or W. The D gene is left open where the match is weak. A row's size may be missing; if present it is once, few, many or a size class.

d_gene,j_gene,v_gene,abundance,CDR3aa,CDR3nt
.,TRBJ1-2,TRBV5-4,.,CASSLAGKESYTF,TGTGCCAGCAGCTTGGCGGGGAAGGAAAGCTACACCTTC
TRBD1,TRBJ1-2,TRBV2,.,CASSRQGGYGYTF,TGTGCCAGCAGTCGACAGGGTGGCTATGGCTACACCTTC
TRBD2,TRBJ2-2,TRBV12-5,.,CASGRSGGAIPTGELFF,TGTGCTAGTGGGAGGAGCGGGGGGGCCATTCCCACCGGGGAGCTGTTTTTT
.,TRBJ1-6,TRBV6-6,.,CASSGIIRVQDSPLHF,TGTGCCAGCAGTGGAATAATCAGGGTTCAGGATTCACCCCTCCACTTT
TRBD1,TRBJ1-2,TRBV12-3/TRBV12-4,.,CASSLTGAYGYTF,TGTGCCAGCAGCCTTACAGGGGCCTATGGCTACACCTTC
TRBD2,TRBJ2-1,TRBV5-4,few,CASSLVAGRIGYEQFF,TGTGCCAGCAGCTTGGTAGCGGGTAGGATAGGTTATGAGCAGTTCTTC
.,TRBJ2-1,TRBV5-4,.,CASSPGTGSYNEQFF,TGTGCCAGCAGCCCGGGGACCGGCTCCTACAATGAGCAGTTCTTC
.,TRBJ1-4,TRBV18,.,CASSTKKGRLFKLFF,TGTGCCAGCTCAACAAAAAAGGGGCGACTGTTCAAACTGTTTTTT
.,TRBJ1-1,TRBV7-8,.,CASSLERENTEAFF,TGTGCCAGCAGCTTAGAGAGGGAGAACACTGAAGCTTTCTTT
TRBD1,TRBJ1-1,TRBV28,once,CASQGTGKWAFF,TGTGCCAGCCAGGGGACAGGGAAGTGGGCTTTCTTT
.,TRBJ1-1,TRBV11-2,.,CASSARDGYTEAFF,TGTGCCAGCAGCGCCCGGGACGGATACACTGAAGCTTTCTTT
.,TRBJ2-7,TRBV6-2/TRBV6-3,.,CASSWNYLYEQYF,TGTGCCAGCAGTTGGAATTACCTATACGAGCAGTACTTC
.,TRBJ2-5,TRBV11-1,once,CASSFGPVNQETQYF,TGTGCCAGCAGCTTCGGTCCAGTGAACCAAGAGACCCAGTACTTC
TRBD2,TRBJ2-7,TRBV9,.,CASSVDSGGAAYEQYF,TGTGCCAGCAGCGTAGACAGCGGGGGGGCCGCCTACGAGCAGTACTTC
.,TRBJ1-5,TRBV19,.,CASSGIVNQPQHF,TGTGCCAGTAGTGGGATCGTAAACCAGCCCCAGCATTTT
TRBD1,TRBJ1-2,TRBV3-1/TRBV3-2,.,CASSPQGAYGYTF,TGTGCCAGCAGCCCGCAGGGGGCTTATGGCTACACCTTC
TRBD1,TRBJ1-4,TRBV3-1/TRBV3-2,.,CASSAQGELFF,TGTGCCAGCAGCGCCCAGGGGGAACTGTTTTTT
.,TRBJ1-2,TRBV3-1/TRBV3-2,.,CASSQDAGYTF,TGTGCCAGCAGCCAAGATGCTGGCTACACCTTC
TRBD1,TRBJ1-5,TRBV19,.,CASSAGGGNQPQHF,TGTGCCAGTAGTGCAGGGGGCGGCAATCAGCCCCAGCATTTT
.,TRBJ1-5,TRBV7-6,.,CASSLGGWQPQHF,TGTGCCAGCAGCTTAGGTGGCTGGCAGCCCCAGCATTTT
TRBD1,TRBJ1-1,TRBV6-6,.,CASRDRGPGTEAFF,TGTGCCAGCAGGGACAGGGGGCCGGGCACTGAAGCTTTCTTT
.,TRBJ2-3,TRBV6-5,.,CASGTGAGGATQYF,TGTGCCAGCGGGACTGGGGCCGGGGGAGCTACGCAGTATTTT
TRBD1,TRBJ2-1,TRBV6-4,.,CASSGQGNNPYNEQFF,TGTGCCAGCAGCGGACAGGGGAATAATCCCTACAATGAGCAGTTCTTC
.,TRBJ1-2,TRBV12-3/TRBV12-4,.,CASSAGAGYTF,TGTGCCAGCAGCGCGGGGGCTGGCTACACCTTC
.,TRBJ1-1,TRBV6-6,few,CASSYFLNTEAFF,TGTGCCAGCAGTTACTTTCTGAACACTGAAGCTTTCTTT
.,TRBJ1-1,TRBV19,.,CASTLWSQANTEAFF,TGTGCCAGTACCCTGTGGAGTCAAGCGAACACTGAAGCTTTCTTT
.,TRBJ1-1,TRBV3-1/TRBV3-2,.,CASNLIGGGTEAFF,TGTGCCAGCAACTTAATTGGCGGTGGCACTGAAGCTTTCTTT
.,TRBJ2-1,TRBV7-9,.,CASSFPQGRNEQFF,TGTGCCAGCAGCTTCCCACAGGGAAGGAATGAGCAGTTCTTC
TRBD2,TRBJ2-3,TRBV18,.,CASSPLAGGPSDTQYF,TGTGCCAGCTCACCACTGGCGGGGGGGCCTTCAGATACGCAGTATTTT
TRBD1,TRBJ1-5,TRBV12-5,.,CASGLGQGSNQPQHF,TGTGCTAGTGGTCTGGGACAGGGGAGCAATCAGCCCCAGCATTTT
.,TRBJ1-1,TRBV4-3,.,CASSQDLGGGTEAFF,TGCGCCAGCAGCCAAGATCTAGGAGGGGGCACTGAAGCTTTCTTT
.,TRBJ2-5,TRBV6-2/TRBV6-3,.,CASSWGETQYF,TGTGCCAGCAGTTGGGGGGAGACCCAGTACTTC
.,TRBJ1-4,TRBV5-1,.,CASSLGGQGNEKLFF,TGCGCCAGCAGCTTGGGTGGCCAGGGTAATGAAAAACTGTTTTTT
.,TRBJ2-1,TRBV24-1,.,CATSDGLGVRNEQFF,TGTGCCACCAGTGATGGGCTGGGGGTAAGGAATGAGCAGTTCTTC
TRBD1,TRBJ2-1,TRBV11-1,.,CASKPQGWENEQFF,TGTGCCAGCAAACCACAGGGGTGGGAGAATGAGCAGTTCTTC
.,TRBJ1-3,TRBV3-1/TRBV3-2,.,CASSQVALYSGNTIYF,TGTGCCAGCAGCCAAGTTGCGCTTTACTCTGGAAACACCATATATTTT
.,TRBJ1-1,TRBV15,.,CATSGSPNTEAFF,TGTGCCACCAGCGGAAGCCCGAACACTGAAGCTTTCTTT
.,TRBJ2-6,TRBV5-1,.,CASSLGWEALSGANVLTF,TGCGCCAGCAGCTTGGGTTGGGAGGCCCTCTCTGGGGCCAACGTCCTGACTTTC
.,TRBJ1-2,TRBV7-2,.,CASSPDKNYGYTF,TGTGCCAGCAGCCCGGACAAAAACTATGGCTACACCTTC
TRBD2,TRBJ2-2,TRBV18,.,CASSTGGGRTNTGELFF,TGTGCCAGCTCAACAGGCGGGGGGCGAACGAACACCGGGGAGCTGTTTTTT
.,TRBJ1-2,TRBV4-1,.,CASSQDHGVGLAYTF,TGCGCCAGCAGCCAAGACCACGGGGTGGGGCTGGCCTACACCTTC